This T cell receptor beta chain was sequenced in a study of blood T cells in healthy people across ages. Study conclusions and caveats: Long-lived donors had more naive CD4+ cells and higher diversity than aged donors.

V dropped 4 bases and J dropped 7 bases, with 16 bases sitting between them. The CDR3 has 14 residues. Germline values: CDR1 LGHDT, CDR2 YNNKEL (reference sequence). Note on this clonotype: The antigen is undetermined.

Primers used in a second PCR of roughly 7 to 12 cycles were a sample-barcoded 5' primer and a J-beta primer mix. Every cDNA molecule bore a tag from a template-switch adaptor containing 12 random nucleotides. A single record per CDR3 protein comes from TCRdb applying MiXCR to the 5' RACE reads. The sample carries about 1.1 million distinct CDR3 sequences, more than 30% recorded once. Specimen: blood. V usage is TRBV3-1 and J usage is TRBJ1-2; D gene ambiguous. This receptor was obtained from a man in his late teens or twenties in good health. The CDR3 bases are TGTGCCAGCAGCCTCGACACCTACACCTGTGGCTACACCTTC. Translating it yields CASSLDTYTCGYTF.